Below, one T cell receptor (beta chain) is given with its context. A few counts support this clonotype. Its antigen specificity is not known. Relative to the germline gene, one junction end is altered; a read error may explain this. Via the germline V gene (reference sequence), CDR1 is SEHNR and CDR2 FQNEAQ. The CDR3 contains 15 residues, cysteine and phenylalanine counted. Just the 45-base CDR3 DNA is kept, in frame starting at base 1. The sample comes from a study of T cells in Graves' hyperthyroidism and ophthalmopathy (dated by TCRdb to the late 2010s). A note on the overall study: Peripheral blood was collected at initial diagnosis, before any treatment. TCR V-J signatures able to tell the groups apart were searched for in a discovery cohort of some 100 patients, of whom 43 had Graves' ophthalmopathy and around 58 had stable Graves' hyperthyroidism. Prospective prediction of ophthalmopathy was tested in an independent validation cohort of 18 to 20 hyperthyroidism patients and 17 patients who later progressed to ophthalmopathy. For training and testing, the 80 to 100 patients in the discovery cohort were randomly divided in a 7:3 ratio. In addition, the study compared T-cell repertoires in thyroid tissue and in blood from five to seven Graves' hyperthyroidism patients. After blood sampling, hyperthyroidism patients were treated with methimazole at a starting dose of 30 mg daily, and ophthalmopathy patients were treated with high-dose intravenous methylprednisolone. The paper reports TCR Vbeta CDR3 sequencing of some 140 peripheral blood samples: under 45 ophthalmopathy, 70 to 85 hyperthyroidism and around 17 progressor patients. Broad study findings and their caveats: In cross-validation, a model built on a 13 V-J signature told ophthalmopathy apart from stable hyperthyroidism with over 85% sensitivity and about 81% specificity, and in testing the same model reached 80%/75%. No statistical method was used to set the sample size in advance, and investigators knew the group allocation. In validation, the model predicted progression to ophthalmopathy with over 60% sensitivity and around 72% specificity, a median of about six months before onset. Blood samples also contained most of the expanded thyroid clonotypes (frequency above 0.001), which suggests that blood repertoires may reflect thyroid immune responses.

TCR beta CDR3 regions were amplified from RNA transcripts. For the first round of RT-PCR on the TCR CDR3, the HTBI primer set was used together with the Qiagen OneStep RT-PCR kit. The libraries were constructed in a second round of multiplex PCR and then size-selected and purified. Libraries were sequenced paired-end with 100 bp reads on an Illumina HiSeq2000. Per the original workflow: SOAPnuke was used to process the raw data, removing reads that contained adapters or uncalled bases, had a mean Phred below 15, or lacked an exact match to the constant primer or identifier. High-quality paired reads were merged using COPE v1.2.5, and each unique nucleotide sequence was defined as a clonotype. Clonotypes were aligned to IMGT TRBV, TRBD and TRBJ reference segments using MiTCR v1.1. Only V-J combinations with frequency above 0.0001, covering roughly 99% of repertoires, were analysed. The TCS score was defined as the ratio of F50 (clonal expansion) to E x V (chaos), calculated using BLOSUM62-based TCRdist between CDR3 peptides within each V-J. Welch's t-statistics and random forest reduced just over 500 V-J features to about 12, which were used in a naive Bayes classifier (R e1071). The public reads were reanalyzed by TCRdb: fastp trimming at Q25, MiXCR alignment, in-frame beta chains only. Under each unique CDR3 protein, matching rows form one entry showing the most common genes and DNA. The V and J calls follow TCRdb's processing rather than the paper's. The sample table contains fewer than 350,000 distinct CDR3 sequences; only one count was recorded for 15% to 20% of them. The ten biggest clones cover about 49% of the sample.

Stable Graves' hyperthyroidism was defined as the absence of progression to ophthalmopathy over 18 months of follow-up. Hyperthyroidism patients were aged 18 to 65 years and newly diagnosed, with disease duration of less than 2 months. Patients with uncontrolled infections, other autoimmune diseases, pregnancy or lactation were excluded. Diagnoses were based on clinical symptoms, serum thyroxine and TRAb, thyroid ultrasound and orbital computed tomography. PBMCs were isolated from 7.5 to 10 ml of fresh peripheral blood by Ficoll-Paque density gradient centrifugation. Trizol reagent was used to extract total RNA, and RNA quality was then checked on an Agilent 2100 Bioanalyzer.

The source of this sequence is a woman between 45 and 60 years old with Graves' hyperthyroidism. Source material: blood. The chain links TRBV7-9 with TRBJ1-2; a tentative D match to TRBD1 spans 5 bases. The CDR3 reads CASGLDAQGNYGYTF. Read as DNA, the sequence is TGTGCCAGCGGCTTAGACGCGCAGGGCAACTATGGCTACACCTTC.